Sequencing of this TCR beta chain was carried out in a study of siplizumab effects on memory and regulatory T cells. Study-wide findings and caveats: Alloreactive sequences whose origin lay in unstimulated CD4+ memory cells were significantly reduced by siplizumab. The diversity of naive T cells seemed greater than that of memory cells, and their alloresponse contribution seemed major.

Details on this clone: Antigen unknown.

Clones were read by immunoSEQ multiplex PCR, and TCRdb kept only the in-frame ones, dropping some. Here the sample spans 100,000 or so clones, over 90% being singletons. Germline lookup yields CDR1 SGDLS and CDR2 YYNGEE. This CDR3 comprises 15 residues. With V trimmed by 7 bases and J by 2 bases, 5 bases remained unmatched. The J gene is TRBJ2-1, the V gene TRBV9; 11 nucleotides match TRBD2. The sample taken for sequencing was non-Treg CD4+ T cells sorted from blood. The source is a human donor in good health. The CDR3 bases are TGTGCCAGCGGATTGGGACTAGCGGCCTACAATGAGCAGTTCTTC. Translation gives CASGLGLAAYNEQFF.